The T cell receptor beta chain described here comes from a study of brain metastases from non-small cell lung cancer. Whole-study results and caveats: TCR repertoires overlapped largely between brain metastases and matched primaries. T-cell clones appeared expanded in around 64% of brain metastases relative to matched primary tumors. Compared with primary tumors, brain metastases showed less T-cell infiltration.

Concerning this clone: Its antigen remains unknown.

Only in-frame clones appear in the TCRdb table, and some are missing; sequencing was by immunoSEQ multiplex PCR. The table lists thousands of clones, roughly four fifths of them singletons, with around 40% in the top ten. The germline V gene encodes CDR1 MDHEN and CDR2 SYDVKM. There are 15 residues in the CDR3. Trimming left V 6 bases short and J 7 bases short, with 16 bases between. The chain carries TRBV28 and TRBJ1-6, with D possibly matching TRBD1 (5 bases). The receptor was isolated from a donor aged 40 or older with non-small cell lung cancer. Sample: tissue from a brain metastasis. CDR3 sequence (DNA): TGTGCCAGCAGAACCGGGACGGCCGGAAATTCACCCCTCCACTTT. Protein sequence: CASRTGTAGNSPLHF.